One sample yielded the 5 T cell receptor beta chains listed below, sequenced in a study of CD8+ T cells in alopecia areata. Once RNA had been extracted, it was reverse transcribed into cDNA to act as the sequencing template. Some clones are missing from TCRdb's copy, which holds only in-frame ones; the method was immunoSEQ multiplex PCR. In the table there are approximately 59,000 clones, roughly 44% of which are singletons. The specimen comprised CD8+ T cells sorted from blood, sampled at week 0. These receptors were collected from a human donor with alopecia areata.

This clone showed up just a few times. The CDR3 protein is CASSPTPQSYEQYF. The CDR3 bases are TGTGCCAGCAGCCCCACCCCTCAGAGCTACGAGCAGTACTTC. The chain recombines TRBV6-5 with TRBJ2-7, with no clear D. The V end was cut by 6 bases, the J end by 3 bases, with 15 bases between. There are 14 residues in the CDR3. Germline CDR1 MNHEY, CDR2 SVGAGI.

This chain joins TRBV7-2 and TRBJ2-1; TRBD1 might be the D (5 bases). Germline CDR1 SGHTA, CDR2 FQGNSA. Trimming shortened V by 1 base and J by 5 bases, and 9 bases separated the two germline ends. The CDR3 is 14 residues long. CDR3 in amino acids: CASSLDRTNNEQFF. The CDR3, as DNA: TGTGCCAGCAGCTTAGATCGGACAAACAATGAGCAGTTCTTC.

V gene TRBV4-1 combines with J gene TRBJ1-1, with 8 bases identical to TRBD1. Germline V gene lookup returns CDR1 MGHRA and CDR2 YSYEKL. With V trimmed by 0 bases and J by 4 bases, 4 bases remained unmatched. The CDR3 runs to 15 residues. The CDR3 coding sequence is TGCGCCAGCAGCCAAGATTACAGGGGGGGCACTGAAGCTTTCTTT. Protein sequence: CASSQDYRGGTEAFF.

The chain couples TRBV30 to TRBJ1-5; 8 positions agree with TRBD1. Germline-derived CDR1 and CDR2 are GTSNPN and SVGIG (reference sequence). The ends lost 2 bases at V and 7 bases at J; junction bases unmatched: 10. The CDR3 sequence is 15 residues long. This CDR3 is CAWSSGQGREQPQHF. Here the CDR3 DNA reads TGTGCCTGGAGTTCTGGACAGGGTCGAGAGCAGCCCCAGCATTTT.

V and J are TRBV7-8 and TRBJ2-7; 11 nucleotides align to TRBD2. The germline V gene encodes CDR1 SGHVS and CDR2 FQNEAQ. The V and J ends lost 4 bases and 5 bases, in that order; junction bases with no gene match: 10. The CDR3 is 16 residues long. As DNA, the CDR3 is TGTGCCAGCAGCTCACTACTGACTAGCGGGAACGACGAGCAGTACTTC. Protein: CASSSLLTSGNDEQYF.